Detailed here is one T cell receptor (beta chain). The antigen is unknown. Assay: immunoSEQ multiplex PCR; the TCRdb copy retains only in-frame clones and omits some. The sample lists around 200,000 clones; just over 85% were seen once. The data were taken from a study of T cell responses to AZD1222 COVID-19 vaccine. Study-wide context: Second-dose groups at about 4 or about 12 weeks were pooled. Study results and caveats: Donors in the cohort were predominantly white British and more often female, and clonal diversity was possibly underestimated. In all cases, repertoires were sampled only after the peak T cell response.

The germline V gene encodes CDR1 MGHRA and CDR2 YSYEKL. The length of the CDR3 is 15 residues. Deletions cut 1 base from V and 0 bases from J, with 9 bases between. Sample: peripheral blood, taken on day 0 of AZD1222 vaccination. V usage is TRBV4-1 and J usage is TRBJ1-1; no clear D. The receptor was isolated from an adult in good health. The CDR3 DNA reads as TGCGCCAGCAGCCAAGTTCTGGGTGTGAACACTGAAGCTTTCTTT. As protein: CASSQVLGVNTEAFF.